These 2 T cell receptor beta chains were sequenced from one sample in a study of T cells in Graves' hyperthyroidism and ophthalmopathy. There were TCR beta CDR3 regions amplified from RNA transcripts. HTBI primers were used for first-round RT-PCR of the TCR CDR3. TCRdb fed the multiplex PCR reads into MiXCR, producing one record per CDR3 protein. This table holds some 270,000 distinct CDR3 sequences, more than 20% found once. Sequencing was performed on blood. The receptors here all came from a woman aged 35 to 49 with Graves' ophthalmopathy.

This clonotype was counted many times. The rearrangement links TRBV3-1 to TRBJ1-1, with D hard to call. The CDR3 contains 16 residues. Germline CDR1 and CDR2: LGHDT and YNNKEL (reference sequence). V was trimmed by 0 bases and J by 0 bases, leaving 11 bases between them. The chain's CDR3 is CASSQEHSYLNTEAFF. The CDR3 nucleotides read TGTGCCAGCAGCCAAGAACATTCGTACCTGAACACTGAAGCTTTCTTT.

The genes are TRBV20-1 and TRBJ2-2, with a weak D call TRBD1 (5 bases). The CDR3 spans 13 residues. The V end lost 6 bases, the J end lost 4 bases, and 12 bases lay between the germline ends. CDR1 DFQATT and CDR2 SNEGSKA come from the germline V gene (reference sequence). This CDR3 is CSAPQGFTGELFF. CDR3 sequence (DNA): TGCAGTGCACCCCAGGGTTTCACCGGGGAGCTGTTTTTT.